A single sample is the source of the 22 T cell receptor beta chains below, sequenced in a study of yellow fever vaccine responses in identical twins. Using its own MiXCR run on the RT-PCR reads, TCRdb lists one record per CDR3 protein. The repertoire has more than 15,000 distinct CDR3 sequences, nearly 70% of them found once; the top ten carry around 2%. The sample consisted of T cells from blood (PBMCs), unsorted or a sorted subset (not recorded which), taken before or after yellow fever vaccination (not recorded which). Receptor source: a woman aged 18-35 years who received the yellow fever vaccine.

J is TRBJ2-7 and V is TRBV18, with 11 bases aligning to TRBD2. Trimming removed 4 bases from V and 9 bases from J; junction bases left unmatched: 11. Germline V CDR1 and CDR2: KGHSH, LQKENI. This CDR3 has 15 residues. The CDR3 is CASSRSTSGSFGQYF. Written as DNA, the CDR3 is TGTGCCAGCTCACGTAGCACTAGCGGGAGCTTTGGGCAGTACTTC. Full variable domain (outside the CDR3, taken from reference TRBV18 and TRBJ2-7): NAGVMQNPRHLVRRRGQEARLRCSPMKGHSHVYWYRQLPEEGLKFMVYLQKENIIDESGMPKERFSAEFPKEGPSILRIQQVVRGDSAAYFCASSRSTSGSFGQYFGPGTRLTVT.

The rearrangement joins TRBV27 to TRBJ2-5; tentative D call: TRBD2 (6 bases). The CDR3 totals 13 residues. Between the trimmed V and J ends, which lost 2 bases and 4 bases, there was a span of 8 bases. Germline CDR1 and CDR2: MNHEY and SMNVEV (reference sequence). The CDR3 DNA is TGTGCCAGCAGTTTAGCCGGGGGAGAGACCCAGTACTTC. This sequence encodes CASSLAGGETQYF.

This sequence joins TRBV2 and TRBJ2-7; 7 nucleotides line up with TRBD2. This CDR3 has 14 amino acids. Trimming at V came to 3 bases and at J to 6 bases, leaving 8 bases not matched to a gene. The germline V gene encodes CDR1 SNHLY and CDR2 FYNNEI. CDR3 sequence (DNA): TGTGCCAGCAGTGACGCGACTAGCCGCTCCGAGCAGTACTTC. As protein: CASSDATSRSEQYF.

The chain carries TRBV14 and TRBJ2-3; weak D call: TRBD2 (6 bases). There are 14 residues in the CDR3. Trimming pared 1 base from V and 1 base from J, leaving 6 bases between. CDR1 and CDR2 from the germline V gene are SGHDN and FVKESK. The CDR3 DNA is TGTGCCAGCAGCCAAGGCGGGGGCACAGATACGCAGTATTTT. Translating it yields CASSQGGGTDTQYF.

The chain carries TRBV29-1 and TRBJ2-1, with D perhaps matching TRBD1 or TRBD2 (7 bases each). Germline V gives CDR1 SQVTM, CDR2 ANQGSEA. Trimming shortened V by 4 bases and J by 8 bases, and 15 bases separated the two germline ends. There are 13 residues in the CDR3. This chain's CDR3 is CSVARQGGDEQFF. The CDR3 DNA follows: TGCAGCGTTGCCCGACAGGGAGGGGATGAGCAGTTCTTC.

CDR3 residues: CASGGRKEVEQFF. In nucleotides, the CDR3 is TGTGCCAGTGGGGGGAGGAAGGAAGTTGAGCAGTTCTTC. The genes are TRBV12-3 or TRBV12-4 and TRBJ2-1; the D gene is possibly TRBD2 (6 bases). CDR3 length: 13 amino acids. The V end was cut by 9 bases, the J end by 9 bases, with 18 bases between.

The DNA for the CDR3 is TGCAGCGGGGAGGAGGGGGGCAATGAGCAGTTCTTC. It specifies CSGEEGGNEQFF. The chain joins TRBV29-1 to TRBJ2-1; tentatively, D is TRBD1 or TRBD2 (6 bases each). The ends were cut back, 7 bases at V and 6 bases at J, with 13 bases in the middle. Germline assignment: CDR1 SQVTM and CDR2 ANQGSEA. CDR3 length equals 12 residues.

The rearrangement uses TRBV4-2 and TRBJ1-1; perhaps TRBD1 as D (5 bases). Between the trimmed V and J ends, which lost 1 base and 4 bases, there was a span of 10 bases. This CDR3 is built from 14 residues. Germline V gene data show CDR1 as LGHNA and CDR2 as YNFKEQ. The CDR3 here is CASSQGRAGTEAFF. CDR3 DNA: TGTGCCAGCAGCCAAGGCAGGGCTGGCACTGAAGCTTTCTTT.

CDR3 in DNA: TGTGCCAGCAGCCCCAGTGTTACTGAAGCTTTCTTT. The encoded protein is CASSPSVTEAFF. The chain employs TRBV7-9 and TRBJ1-1, with D unclear. V dropped 5 bases and J dropped 5 bases, with 9 bases sitting between them. CDR1 SEHNR and CDR2 FQNEAQ come from the germline V gene (reference sequence). The CDR3 spans 12 residues. The full variable domain, with the rest looked up from reference TRBV7-9 and TRBJ1-1, is DTGVSQNPRHKITKRGQNVTFRCDPISEHNRLYWYRQTLGQGPEFLTYFQNEAQLEKSRLLSDRFSAERPKGSFSTLEIQRTEQGDSAMYLCASSPSVTEAFFGQGTRLTVV.

J is TRBJ1-1 and V is TRBV11-2; the D is unclear. Per germline, CDR1 SGHAT and CDR2 FQNNGV. The CDR3 length is 15 residues. V was clipped by 2 bases and J by 4 bases, with 14 bases between them. CDR3 DNA sequence: TGTGCCAGCAGCTTATACACGGGCTCATCCACTGAAGCTTTCTTT. Translation gives CASSLYTGSSTEAFF.

The rearrangement links TRBV10-3 to TRBJ1-2, with D maybe TRBD1 (6 bases). CDR1 and CDR2 from the germline V gene are ENHRY and SYGVKD. Trimming took 8 bases from V and 5 from J, leaving 18 bases between them. The length of the CDR3 is 14 residues. The CDR3 sequence: CAIPGDGLGYGYTF. CDR3 nucleotides: TGTGCCATCCCAGGGGACGGACTCGGGTATGGCTACACCTTC.

The J gene is TRBJ2-1, the V gene TRBV11-2; D may be TRBD1 or TRBD2 (5 bases each). Per germline, CDR1 SGHAT and CDR2 FQNNGV. The CDR3 sequence is 14 residues long. Trimming pared 2 bases from V and 7 bases from J, leaving 12 bases between. CDR3 protein: CASSLSGTANEQFF. CDR3 nucleotides: TGTGCCAGCAGCTTATCCGGGACCGCAAATGAGCAGTTCTTC.

A few counts support this clonotype. This chain uses TRBV20-1 with TRBJ2-3; D is uncertain. The CDR3 consists of 14 residues. V lost 0 bases to trimming and J lost 3 bases, with 10 bases between them. Germline V gene data show CDR1 as DFQATT and CDR2 as SNEGSKA (reference sequence). CDR3 DNA: TGCAGTGCTAGAGATGGTGGCGGAACAGATACGCAGTATTTT. Translating it yields CSARDGGGTDTQYF.

The rearrangement links TRBV10-1 to TRBJ1-2; perhaps TRBD1 as D (5 bases). Germline lookup yields CDR1 WNHNN and CDR2 SYGVQD (reference sequence). The CDR3 totals 15 residues. V shed 4 bases and J shed 4 bases, with 16 bases lying between them. The CDR3 here is CASSAGPGGSYGYTF. The CDR3 region has the DNA TGCGCCAGCAGTGCCGGCCCCGGGGGATCCTATGGCTACACCTTC.

This clonotype was found once. This chain links TRBV24-1 with TRBJ2-7, with unresolved D. V was trimmed by 3 bases and J by 3 bases, leaving 8 bases between them. Per germline, CDR1 KGHDR and CDR2 SFDVKD. This CDR3 spans 13 amino acids. CDR3 sequence: CATSDTLDYEQYF. The CDR3 DNA sequence: TGTGCCACCAGTGATACATTGGACTACGAGCAGTACTTC.

The chain couples TRBV10-3 to TRBJ2-5; TRBD1 might be the D (6 bases). Per germline, CDR1 ENHRY and CDR2 SYGVKD. Trimming shortened V by 5 bases and J by 5 bases, and 9 bases separated the two germline ends. The CDR3 runs to 12 residues. DNA of the CDR3: TGTGCCATCAGTCCAGGGGTGGAGACCCAGTACTTC. This translates into CAISPGVETQYF.

This chain links TRBV28 with TRBJ2-2; 7 bases align to TRBD2. The ends lost 3 bases at V and 6 bases at J; junction bases unmatched: 10. The CDR3 totals 16 residues. The germline gives CDR1 MDHEN, CDR2 SYDVKM. The CDR3 region has the DNA TGTGCCAGCAGTTTCTCCTTTGGACTAGTCCCCGGGGAGCTGTTTTTT. Encoded protein: CASSFSFGLVPGELFF.

The gene calls are TRBV6-5 and TRBJ2-7; D is unresolved. CDR1 MNHEY and CDR2 SVGAGI come from the germline V gene. V was clipped by 0 bases and J by 6 bases, with 12 bases between them. The CDR3 has 14 amino acids. The CDR3 sequence: CASSYSSSWGEQYF. The CDR3 DNA reads TGTGCCAGCAGTTACTCTTCCTCGTGGGGCGAGCAGTACTTC.

This clonotype was seen only a few times. This chain links TRBV7-6 with TRBJ1-3, with 7 bases matching TRBD1. CDR3 size: 15 residues. The trim removed 1 base at V and 1 base at J, leaving 1 base unmatched. Germline V CDR1 and CDR2: SGHVS, FNYEAQ. This chain's CDR3 is CASSLGQGSGNTIYF. The CDR3 DNA sequence: TGTGCCAGCAGCTTAGGACAGGGTTCTGGAAACACCATATATTTT. The full variable domain, with the rest looked up from reference TRBV7-6 and TRBJ1-3, is GAGVSQSPRYKVTKRGQDVALRCDPISGHVSLYWYRQALGQGPEFLTYFNYEAQQDKSGLPNDRFSAERPEGSISTLTIQRTEQRDSAMYRCASSLGQGSGNTIYFGEGSWLTVV.

This chain uses TRBV2 with TRBJ2-2, with D perhaps assigned TRBD1 or TRBD2 (5 bases each). Germline loops: CDR1 SNHLY, CDR2 FYNNEI. Trimming removed 4 bases at V and 3 bases at J, with 15 bases between. The length of the CDR3 is 16 residues. This CDR3 is CASSGIVTADTGELFF. The CDR3 region has the DNA TGTGCCAGCAGTGGAATCGTGACAGCGGACACCGGGGAGCTGTTTTTT.

This sequence joins TRBV2 and TRBJ2-5; D unresolved. There are 12 residues in the CDR3. Trimming shortened V by 6 bases and J by 7 bases, and 12 bases separated the two germline ends. Per the germline V gene, CDR1 is SNHLY and CDR2 is FYNNEI. The DNA for the CDR3 is TGTGCCAGCAGGCAATGGGTCGCGACCCAGTACTTC. Translating gives CASRQWVATQYF.

V usage is TRBV5-1 and J usage is TRBJ2-7; D not certain. This CDR3 spans 12 amino acids. V was cut by 1 base and J by 5 bases, with 7 bases left in between. Germline assignment: CDR1 SGHRS and CDR2 YFSETQ. DNA for the CDR3: TGCGCCAGCAGCTTGTTAGGAGACGAGCAGTACGTC. Amino acid sequence: CASSLLGDEQYV.